Below, 23 T cell receptor beta chains from the same sample are listed, as sequenced in a study of T cells in tuberculosis. Libraries were prepared by immunoSEQ multiplex PCR; TCRdb keeps only in-frame clonotypes and omits some of them. The repertoire holds roughly 32,000 clones, with nearly 97% as singletons. The sequencing sample was made of PBMCs. The receptors here all came from a donor aged 10 to 29 with latent tuberculosis or without tuberculosis infection.

This clone occurred a few times. The chain employs TRBV7-9 and TRBJ2-7, with TRBD1 matching over 7 bases. J lost 0 bases, V lost 4 bases, and 6 bases had no gene match. The CDR3 sequence is 15 residues long. CDR1 and CDR2 (germline): SEHNR, FQNEAQ (reference sequence). CDR3 coding DNA: TGTGCCAGCAGCTATTACCGGGACAGCTCCTACGAGCAGTACTTC. It codes for CASSYYRDSSYEQYF.

The chain links TRBV6-5 to TRBJ1-2; D not resolved. Trimming took 6 bases from V and 0 from J, leaving 8 bases between them. The CDR3 totals 13 residues. Per germline, CDR1 MNHEY and CDR2 SVGAGI. The CDR3 sequence is CASSVGANYGYTF. The DNA for the CDR3 is TGTGCCAGCAGCGTCGGTGCTAACTATGGCTACACCTTC.

The chain employs TRBV9 and TRBJ1-2; 11 bases line up with TRBD1. J lost 4 bases, V lost 0 bases, and 5 bases had no gene match. Germline lookup yields CDR1 SGDLS and CDR2 YYNGEE. The CDR3 is 16 residues long. The CDR3 DNA sequence: TGTGCCAGCAGCGTAGCTAGGACAGGGGGCTTCTATGGCTACACCTTC. Its protein is CASSVARTGGFYGYTF.

The chain joins TRBV4-1 to TRBJ2-1; a weak D match, TRBD2 (5 bases). Germline CDR1 is MGHRA and CDR2 is YSYEKL. V was cut by 4 bases and J by 1 base, with 11 bases left in between. The CDR3 extends over 15 amino acids. CDR3 loop: CASSLPGYSYNEQFF. For the CDR3, the DNA is TGCGCCAGCAGCCTTCCGGGATATTCCTACAATGAGCAGTTCTTC.

V usage is TRBV9 and J usage is TRBJ2-7, with 8 nucleotides matching TRBD2. The trim removed 2 bases at V and 6 bases at J, leaving 10 bases unmatched. Germline loops: CDR1 SGDLS, CDR2 YYNGEE. CDR3 size: 15 residues. Here the CDR3 DNA reads TGTGCCAGCAGCGTCACCGGGACTAGAGTAAGCGAGCAGTACTTC. Translation gives CASSVTGTRVSEQYF.

This clone was detected once. The chain recombines TRBV12-5 with TRBJ1-2; maybe TRBD1 (6 bases). CDR1 is LGHNT and CDR2 is FRNRAP in the germline V gene. V was cut by 6 bases and J by 4 bases, with 9 bases left in between. CDR3 size: 12 residues. CDR3 bases: TGTGCTAGTGGGGACAGATCCTATGGCTACACCTTC. It yields the protein CASGDRSYGYTF.

The rearrangement links TRBV7-9 to TRBJ2-7; 11 positions agree with TRBD2. V was pared by 1 base and J by 5 bases, with 10 bases of the junction left unmatched. The CDR3 extends over 17 amino acids. Germline loops: CDR1 SEHNR, CDR2 FQNEAQ (reference sequence). This CDR3 is CASSLGAGLAALDEQYF. The CDR3 coding sequence is TGTGCCAGCAGCTTAGGCGCGGGACTAGCGGCCCTGGACGAGCAGTACTTC.

The J gene is TRBJ1-6, the V gene TRBV6-6; D might be TRBD1 (6 bases). V lost 2 bases and J lost 7, with 15 bases in between. The CDR3 is 16 amino acids. Germline V gene data show CDR1 as MNHNY and CDR2 as SVGAGI (reference sequence). The CDR3 nucleotides read TGTGCCAGCAGTTACCCTACGACAGGTAGGAATTCACCCCTCCACTTT. Translated, it gives CASSYPTTGRNSPLHF.

The chain couples TRBV5-1 to TRBJ2-1, with D possibly being TRBD1 (5 bases). The V end was cut by 4 bases, the J end by 9 bases, with 20 bases between. The germline CDR1 and CDR2 sequences are SGHRS and YFSETQ. This CDR3 has 15 amino acids. The CDR3 here is CASSADHLGAGEQFF. The CDR3 bases are TGCGCCAGCAGCGCCGATCACTTAGGGGCTGGTGAGCAGTTCTTC.

The rearrangement uses TRBV7-6 and TRBJ2-1, with 11 bases matching TRBD1. The CDR3 totals 16 residues. The J segment lost 11 bases and the V segment lost 0 bases, leaving 9 bases of the junction unmatched. Per the germline V gene, CDR1 is SGHVS and CDR2 is FNYEAQ. The CDR3 sequence: CASSLAGTGGGNKQFF. CDR3 DNA: TGTGCCAGCAGCTTAGCGGGGACAGGGGGTGGTAATAAGCAGTTCTTC.

This chain uses TRBV6-5 with TRBJ1-5, with D unresolved. The CDR3 has 13 amino acids. The V and J ends lost 0 bases and 6 bases respectively, with 6 bases between them. Germline V gives CDR1 MNHEY, CDR2 SVGAGI. Here the CDR3 reads CASSYSFGQPQHF. For the CDR3, the DNA is TGTGCCAGCAGTTACTCATTCGGTCAGCCCCAGCATTTT.

This rearrangement joins TRBV9 to TRBJ2-7; TRBD1 matches 9 bases. The V and J ends lost 4 bases and 2 bases, in that order; junction bases with no gene match: 16. The CDR3 is 18 residues long. Germline V lookup: CDR1 SGDLS, CDR2 YYNGEE. The CDR3 nucleotides are TGTGCCAGCAGCCCCCCGTGGGCGGGACAGGGAATTGCCTACGAGCAGTACTTC. Protein: CASSPPWAGQGIAYEQYF. Complete variable domain (other parts from reference TRBV9 and TRBJ2-7): DSGVTQTPKHLITATGQRVTLRCSPRSGDLSVYWYQQSLDQGLQFLIQYYNGEERAKGNILERFSAQQFPDLHSELNLSSLELGDSALYFCASSPPWAGQGIAYEQYFGPGTRLTVT.

The chain is built from TRBV14 and TRBJ2-1; 10 bases are shared with TRBD1. The CDR3 length is 16 residues. J lost 5 bases, V lost 3 bases, and 7 bases had no gene match. Germline CDR1 and CDR2: SGHDN and FVKESK. The CDR3, as DNA: TGTGCCAGCAGCCAGGCACGACAGGGGGCCCACAATGAGCAGTTCTTC. Protein: CASSQARQGAHNEQFF.

V gene TRBV5-6 combines with J gene TRBJ2-2; a possible D gene is TRBD2 (6 bases). Germline V lookup: CDR1 SGHDT, CDR2 YYEEEE. Trimming took 4 bases from V and 8 from J, leaving 15 bases between them. This CDR3 is 14 amino acids long. The DNA of the CDR3 is TGTGCCAGCAGCCGGGGGTCGGGCTTAGGGGAGCTGTTTTTT. Residues: CASSRGSGLGELFF.

The chain uses TRBV5-1 and TRBJ2-2; possible D gene TRBD2, 5 bases. The CDR3 length is 15 residues. Per the germline V gene, CDR1 is SGHRS and CDR2 is YFSETQ. Trimming took 1 base from V and 0 from J, leaving 7 bases between them. The chain's CDR3 is CASSLSGANTGELFF. CDR3 in DNA: TGCGCCAGCAGCTTGAGCGGCGCGAACACCGGGGAGCTGTTTTTT.

V and J are TRBV7-3 and TRBJ2-1, with 11 positions matching TRBD2. Germline lookup yields CDR1 SGHTA and CDR2 FQGTGA. This CDR3 is 15 amino acids long. V shed 5 bases and J 4 bases; nucleotides not matched to a gene: 4. The CDR3: CASSQTSGAYNEQFF. In DNA form, the CDR3 reads TGTGCCAGCAGCCAGACTAGCGGGGCATACAATGAGCAGTTCTTC.

The chain joins TRBV9 to TRBJ2-3, with 9 nucleotides matching TRBD2. The V gene end was trimmed by 5 bases and the J gene end by 2 bases; junction bases not matched to a gene: 6. This CDR3 is 15 amino acids long. Looked up from germline, CDR1 is SGDLS and CDR2 is YYNGEE. In nucleotides, the CDR3 is TGTGCCAGCAGTGCAAGCGGGGGGTTCACAGATACGCAGTATTTT. Protein product: CASSASGGFTDTQYF.

The rearrangement joins TRBV2 to TRBJ1-1; 8 bases are shared with TRBD1. The junction had 10 bases not matched to a gene; V was cut back by 5 bases and J by 11 bases. Looked up from germline, CDR1 is SNHLY and CDR2 is FYNNEI. The CDR3 is 13 amino acids. The CDR3 loop is CASSKEAGGLAFF. The CDR3 coding sequence is TGTGCCAGCAGTAAGGAGGCAGGGGGCCTTGCTTTCTTT. The full variable domain, its missing parts supplied by reference TRBV2 and TRBJ1-1, is EPEVTQTPSHQVTQMGQEVILRCVPISNHLYFYWYRQILGQKVEFLVSFYNNEISEKSEIFDDQFSVERPDGSNFTLKIRSTKLEDSAMYFCASSKEAGGLAFFGQGTRLTVV.

The CDR3 bases are TGTGCCAGCAGTTACGATCCGGGTCCAACCGGGGAGCTGTTTTTT. Translating gives CASSYDPGPTGELFF. This chain uses TRBV6-5 with TRBJ2-2, with unresolved D. CDR1 is MNHEY, CDR2 SVGAGI, per germline. With 2 bases removed from V and 5 bases from J, the gap between germline ends came to 12 bases. The CDR3 sequence is 15 residues long.

V usage is TRBV10-1 and J usage is TRBJ2-3; no firm D call. In germline, CDR1 is WNHNN, CDR2 SYGVQD (reference sequence). The CDR3 is 15 amino acids. The V end was cut by 7 bases, the J end by 5 bases, with 19 bases between. The CDR3 DNA reads TGCGCCAGCAAACTTTTAGTCCCCTCGGGAGATACGCAGTATTTT. It specifies CASKLLVPSGDTQYF.

This clone was observed a single time. The CDR3 coding sequence is TGCGCCAGCGAAGGGGACAGTCCCTACAATGAGCAGTTCTTC. Its protein product is CASEGDSPYNEQFF. The chain carries TRBV5-1 and TRBJ2-1, with TRBD1 identical over 7 bases. Germline CDR1 and CDR2: SGHRS and YFSETQ. V gave up 7 bases and J gave up 2 bases; unmatched junction bases: 6. This CDR3 comprises 14 residues.

This chain joins TRBV5-1 and TRBJ2-7; TRBD2 matches at 12 bases. The germline V gene encodes CDR1 SGHRS and CDR2 YFSETQ. The V gene end was trimmed by 4 bases and the J gene end by 0 bases; junction bases not matched to a gene: 2. This CDR3 region has 15 residues. The CDR3: CASSPTSGSSYEQYF. CDR3 nucleotide sequence: TGCGCCAGCAGCCCGACTAGCGGGAGCTCCTACGAGCAGTACTTC.

V usage is TRBV27 and J usage is TRBJ1-3; D is unclear. Germline CDR1 and CDR2: MNHEY and SMNVEV (reference sequence). With 4 bases removed from V and 0 bases from J, the gap between germline ends came to 13 bases. This CDR3 contains 16 residues. This chain's CDR3 is CASSSGRTYSGNTIYF. CDR3 in DNA: TGTGCCAGCAGTTCTGGGCGGACTTACTCTGGAAACACCATATATTTT.